This T cell receptor (beta chain) emerged from a study of human T cells and chemical hapten exposure. This CDR3 has 16 amino acids. Trimming pared 1 base from V and 6 bases from J, leaving 13 bases between. Per the germline V gene, CDR1 is SGHVS and CDR2 is FNYEAQ. What the library attached to individual cDNA molecules were unique molecular identifiers. A single record per CDR3 protein comes from TCRdb applying MiXCR to the reads. This sample has about 120,000 distinct CDR3 sequences, with over 6.5% found just once. Researchers extracted total RNA from unfractionated whole blood. The sequenced sample was whole blood. This sequence was found in a human donor in good health. Some clones in this sample may be carry-over from other donors' samples. The V gene is TRBV7-6, the J gene TRBJ1-6; D perhaps matches TRBD1 (5 bases). As DNA, the CDR3 is TGTGCCAGCAGCTTAGGTCCGGGACGGGCTAATTCACCCCTCCACTTT. The encoded protein is CASSLGPGRANSPLHF.